This TCR beta chain was observed in a study of HIV-infected patients and healthy controls. Study-wide findings and caveats: Diversity differences between study cohorts were not due to their slight age and sex differences. In healthy controls, MAIT alpha CDR3s were common; in HIV+ repertoires, severely depleted. CMV-associated CDR3s mostly grew nonsignificantly during therapy, while HIV-associated CDR3s declined significantly. Healthy controls shared more CDR3 sequences between individuals than HIV-infected patients did.

Alpha and beta constant-region primers primed reverse transcription of approximately 500 ng RNA. Alpha and beta chain libraries were made separately by chain-specific third strand synthesis with multiplexing indices. Using its own MiXCR run on the 5' RACE reads, TCRdb lists one record per CDR3 protein. The sample lists some 25,000 distinct CDR3 sequences, roughly 7.9% occurring once. No cell fractionation was done, so the repertoire covers all unsorted peripheral blood T cells. This clonotype was counted ten times or more. Antigen specificity is unknown. Sequenced: blood. The sequence derives from an adult in good health.

This CDR3 is CASRGQGGSTDTQYF. The CDR3 DNA is TGCGCCAGCAGAGGACAGGGGGGATCCACAGATACGCAGTATTTT. V is TRBV10-1 and J is TRBJ2-3; 10 bases map to TRBD1. CDR3 length equals 15 residues. Germline V gene sequence: CDR1 WNHNN, CDR2 SYGVQD (reference sequence). Trimming at V came to 6 bases and at J to 2 bases, leaving 5 bases not matched to a gene.